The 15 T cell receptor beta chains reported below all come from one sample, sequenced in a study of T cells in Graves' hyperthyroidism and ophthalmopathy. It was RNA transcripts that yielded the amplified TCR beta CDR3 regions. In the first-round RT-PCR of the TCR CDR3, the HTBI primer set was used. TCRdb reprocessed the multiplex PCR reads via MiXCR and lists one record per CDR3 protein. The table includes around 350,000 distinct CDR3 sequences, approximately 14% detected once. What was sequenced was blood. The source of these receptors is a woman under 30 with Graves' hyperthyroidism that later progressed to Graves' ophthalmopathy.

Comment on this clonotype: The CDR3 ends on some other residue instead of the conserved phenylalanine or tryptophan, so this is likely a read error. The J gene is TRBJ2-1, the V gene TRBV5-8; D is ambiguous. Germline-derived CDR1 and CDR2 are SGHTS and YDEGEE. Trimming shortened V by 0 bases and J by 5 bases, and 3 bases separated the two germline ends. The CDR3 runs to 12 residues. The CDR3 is CASSLGDNEQFS. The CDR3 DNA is TGTGCCAGCAGCTTGGGTGACAATGAGCAGTTCTCC.

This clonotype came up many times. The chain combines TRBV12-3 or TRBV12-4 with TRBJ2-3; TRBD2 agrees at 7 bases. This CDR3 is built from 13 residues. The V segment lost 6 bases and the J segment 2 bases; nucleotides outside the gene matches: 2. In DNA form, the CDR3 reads TGTGCCAGCAGGGGGGACTACACAGATACGCAGTATTTT. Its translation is CASRGDYTDTQYF.

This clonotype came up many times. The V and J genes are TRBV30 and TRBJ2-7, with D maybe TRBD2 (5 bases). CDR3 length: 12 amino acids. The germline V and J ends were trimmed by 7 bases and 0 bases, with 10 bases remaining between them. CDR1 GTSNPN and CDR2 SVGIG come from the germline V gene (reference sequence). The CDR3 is CASERDSYEQYF. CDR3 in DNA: TGTGCCTCAGAACGGGACTCCTACGAGCAGTACTTC.

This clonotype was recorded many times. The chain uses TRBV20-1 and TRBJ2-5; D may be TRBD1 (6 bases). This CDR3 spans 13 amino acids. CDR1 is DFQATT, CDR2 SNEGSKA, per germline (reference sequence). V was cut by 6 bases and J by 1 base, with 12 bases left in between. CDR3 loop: CSAPDSSQETQYF. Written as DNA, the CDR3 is TGCAGTGCCCCGGACAGTTCCCAAGAGACCCAGTACTTC.

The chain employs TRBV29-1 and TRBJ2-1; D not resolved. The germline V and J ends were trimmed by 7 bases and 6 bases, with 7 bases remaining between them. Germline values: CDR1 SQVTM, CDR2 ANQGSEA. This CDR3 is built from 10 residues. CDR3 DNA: TGCAGCGCTTTAAGCAATGAGCAGTTCTTC. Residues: CSALSNEQFF.

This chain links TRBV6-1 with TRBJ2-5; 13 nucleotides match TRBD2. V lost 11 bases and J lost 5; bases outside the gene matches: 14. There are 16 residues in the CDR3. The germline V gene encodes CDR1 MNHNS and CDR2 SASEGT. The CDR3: CAGTLGLAGVRETQYF. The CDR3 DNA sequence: TGTGCCGGCACCCTCGGACTAGCGGGAGTTCGGGAGACCCAGTACTTC.

The CDR3 DNA follows: TGTGCCAGCAAAACTCTAGCGAGTGCTTACAATGAGCAGTTCTTC. This sequence encodes CASKTLASAYNEQFF. This chain joins TRBV28 and TRBJ2-1, with D possibly matching TRBD2 (6 bases). The V end lost 7 bases, the J end lost 4 bases, and 17 bases lay between the germline ends. There are 15 residues in the CDR3. Germline V lookup: CDR1 MDHEN, CDR2 SYDVKM.

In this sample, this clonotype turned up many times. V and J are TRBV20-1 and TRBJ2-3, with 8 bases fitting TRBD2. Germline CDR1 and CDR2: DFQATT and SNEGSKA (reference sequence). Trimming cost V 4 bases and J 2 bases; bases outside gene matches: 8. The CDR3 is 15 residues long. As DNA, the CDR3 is TGCAGTGCTACGGACGGGAGGGCCTACACAGATACGCAGTATTTT. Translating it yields CSATDGRAYTDTQYF.

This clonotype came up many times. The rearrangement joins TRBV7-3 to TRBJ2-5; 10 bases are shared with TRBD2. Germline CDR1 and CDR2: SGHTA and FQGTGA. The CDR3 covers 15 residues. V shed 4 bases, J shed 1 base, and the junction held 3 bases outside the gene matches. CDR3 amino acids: CASSSLAGPQETQYF. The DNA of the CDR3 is TGTGCCAGCAGCTCACTAGCGGGACCCCAAGAGACCCAGTACTTC.

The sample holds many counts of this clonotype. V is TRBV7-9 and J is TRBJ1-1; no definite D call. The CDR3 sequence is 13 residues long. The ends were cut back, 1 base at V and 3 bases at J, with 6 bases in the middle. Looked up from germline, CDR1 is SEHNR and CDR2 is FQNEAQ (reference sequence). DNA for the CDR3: TGTGCCAGCAGCTTAGAGGGCCACACTGAAGCTTTCTTT. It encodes CASSLEGHTEAFF.

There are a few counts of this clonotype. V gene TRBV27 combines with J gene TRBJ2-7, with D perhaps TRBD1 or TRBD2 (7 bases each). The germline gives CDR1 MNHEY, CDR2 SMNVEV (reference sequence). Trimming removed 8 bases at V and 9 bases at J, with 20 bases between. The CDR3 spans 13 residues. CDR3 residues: CASLGQGGRRQYF. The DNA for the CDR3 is TGTGCCAGCTTGGGGCAGGGGGGGCGTAGGCAGTACTTC.

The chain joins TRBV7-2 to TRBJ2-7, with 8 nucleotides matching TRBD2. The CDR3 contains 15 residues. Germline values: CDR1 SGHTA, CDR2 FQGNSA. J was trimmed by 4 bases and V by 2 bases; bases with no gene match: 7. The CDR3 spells CASSLSSGKWYEQYF. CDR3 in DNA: TGTGCCAGCAGCTTAAGTAGCGGGAAGTGGTACGAGCAGTACTTC. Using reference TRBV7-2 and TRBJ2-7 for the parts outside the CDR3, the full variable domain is GAGVSQSPSNKVTEKGKDVELRCDPISGHTALYWYRQSLGQGLEFLIYFQGNSAPDKSGLPSDRFSAERTGGSVSTLTIQRTQQEDSAVYLCASSLSSGKWYEQYFGPGTRLTVT.

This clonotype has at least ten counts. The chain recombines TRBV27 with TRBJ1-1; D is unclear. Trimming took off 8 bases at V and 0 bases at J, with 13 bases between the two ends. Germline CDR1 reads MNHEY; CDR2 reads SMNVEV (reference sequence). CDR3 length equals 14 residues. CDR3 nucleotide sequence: TGTGCCAGCCGCCAAGGCTCCATGAACACTGAAGCTTTCTTT. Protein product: CASRQGSMNTEAFF.

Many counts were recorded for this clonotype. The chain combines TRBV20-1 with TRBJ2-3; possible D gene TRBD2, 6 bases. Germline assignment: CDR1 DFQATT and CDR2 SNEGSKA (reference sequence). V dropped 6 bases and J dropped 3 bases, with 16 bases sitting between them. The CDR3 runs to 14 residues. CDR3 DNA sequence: TGCAGTGCCCAGACTAGAATTACGACAGATACGCAGTATTTT. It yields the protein CSAQTRITTDTQYF.

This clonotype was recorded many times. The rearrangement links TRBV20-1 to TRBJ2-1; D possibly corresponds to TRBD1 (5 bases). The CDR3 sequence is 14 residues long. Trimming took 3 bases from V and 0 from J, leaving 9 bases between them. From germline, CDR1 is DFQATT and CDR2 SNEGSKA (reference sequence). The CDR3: CSASPGSSYNEQFF. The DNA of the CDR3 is TGCAGTGCTAGTCCAGGGTCCTCCTACAATGAGCAGTTCTTC.